The 32 T cell receptor beta chains below were found in one sample sequenced in a study of blood T cell repertoires in COVID-19. Method: immunoSEQ multiplex PCR; TCRdb's copy keeps in-frame clones and lacks some. This sample has under 130,000 clones, with less than 80% found just once. Source material: peripheral blood. The receptors originated from a man between 65 and 85 years old with active or convalescent COVID-19.

Here the CDR3 reads CASRRRDRGGGYTF. CDR3 coding DNA: TGTGCCAGCAGACGCAGGGACAGGGGAGGTGGCTACACCTTC. V and J are TRBV6-5 and TRBJ1-2; 10 bases fit TRBD1. The CDR3 has 14 residues. CDR1 and CDR2 from the germline V gene are MNHEY and SVGAGI. Trimming removed 6 bases from V and 7 bases from J; junction bases left unmatched: 8.

The chain has TRBV6-6 and TRBJ2-7, with 8 bases aligning to TRBD2. The CDR3 sequence is 14 residues long. The V segment lost 11 bases and the J segment 2 bases; nucleotides outside the gene matches: 11. Per germline, CDR1 MNHNY and CDR2 SVGAGI (reference sequence). The CDR3 is CAAGRSGATYEQYF. CDR3 in DNA: TGTGCCGCTGGCCGTAGCGGGGCCACCTACGAGCAGTACTTC.

This chain uses TRBV4-1 with TRBJ2-2, with 12 bases lining up with TRBD2. V trimming: 4 bases; J trimming: 5 bases; junction bases outside the gene matches: 2. This CDR3 has 15 residues. Germline-derived CDR1 and CDR2 are MGHRA and YSYEKL. The CDR3 reads CASSPSGRVTGELFF. CDR3 DNA: TGCGCCAGCAGCCCTAGCGGGAGGGTTACCGGGGAGCTGTTTTTT.

The J gene is TRBJ2-7, the V gene TRBV5-1; TRBD1 aligns across 8 bases. The CDR3 is 14 amino acids. Germline trimming cut 2 bases from V and 6 bases from J; bases unmatched to any gene: 7. Germline V gene sequence: CDR1 SGHRS, CDR2 YFSETQ. DNA of the CDR3: TGCGCCAGCAGCTTCGGACAGGGATCGGCCGAGCAGTACTTC. Protein: CASSFGQGSAEQYF.

The rearrangement uses TRBV5-4 and TRBJ2-7, with D perhaps TRBD2 (6 bases). With 1 base removed from V and 2 bases from J, the gap between germline ends came to 13 bases. This CDR3 region has 15 residues. Looked up from germline, CDR1 is SGHNT and CDR2 is YYREEE (reference sequence). The CDR3 nucleotides are TGTGCCAGCAGCTTGAAGAATAGCGGAACCTACGAGCAGTACTTC. Translation gives CASSLKNSGTYEQYF.

The CDR3 coding sequence is TGTGCCAGCAGTGAATATGCTAGGGCTACAGGGGTTCGGTCGGATGGCTACACCTTC. It codes for CASSEYARATGVRSDGYTF. V gene TRBV6-1 combines with J gene TRBJ1-2; 7 nucleotides align to TRBD1. The CDR3 has 19 amino acids. CDR1 is MNHNS, CDR2 SASEGT, per germline. Trimming took 2 bases from V and 6 from J; bases not matched to a gene: 21.

Here the CDR3 reads CSASGPNGDTEAFF. The DNA for the CDR3 is TGCAGTGCTAGTGGGCCCAACGGGGACACTGAAGCTTTCTTT. This sequence joins TRBV20-1 and TRBJ1-1; the D is unclear. The CDR3 spans 14 residues. The V end lost 3 bases, the J end lost 3 bases, and 14 bases lay between the germline ends. Germline assignment: CDR1 DFQATT and CDR2 SNEGSKA (reference sequence).

The chain couples TRBV5-4 to TRBJ2-7; 9 bases map to TRBD1. CDR3 length: 15 residues. V gave up 0 bases and J gave up 5 bases; unmatched junction bases: 6. Germline V lookup: CDR1 SGHNT, CDR2 YYREEE (reference sequence). The CDR3 sequence: CASSLVGTGIHEQYF. Written as DNA, the CDR3 is TGTGCCAGCAGCTTGGTAGGGACAGGGATACACGAGCAGTACTTC.

V and J are TRBV15 and TRBJ2-7; 8 positions agree with TRBD1. Per germline, CDR1 LNHNV and CDR2 YYDKDF (reference sequence). This CDR3 is built from 15 residues. Trimming removed 6 bases from V and 3 bases from J; junction bases left unmatched: 10. CDR3 sequence: CATRTQGAQGYEQYF. CDR3 nucleotides: TGTGCCACCAGAACTCAGGGGGCCCAAGGCTACGAGCAGTACTTC.

CDR3 DNA: TGTGCCAGCAGCTTAATAGGGGGGGCTAACTATGGCTACACCTTC. Translated, it gives CASSLIGGANYGYTF. V usage is TRBV7-9 and J usage is TRBJ1-2, with D perhaps matching TRBD1 (6 bases). CDR3 length equals 15 residues. Per germline, CDR1 SEHNR and CDR2 FQNEAQ (reference sequence). V was clipped by 2 bases and J by 0 bases, with 10 bases between them.

The chain is built from TRBV3-1 (or the pseudogene TRBV3-2) and TRBJ1-2, with 9 bases that match TRBD1. The CDR3 has 13 residues. The V and J ends lost 4 bases and 7 bases, in that order; junction bases with no gene match: 4. Germline V gives CDR1 LGHDT, CDR2 YNNKEL (reference sequence). CDR3 DNA: TGTGCCAGCAGCCTCCGGACAGGGGTTGGCTACACCTTC. Its translation: CASSLRTGVGYTF.

V is TRBV28 and J is TRBJ2-7, with D hard to call. This CDR3 has 15 residues. Germline lookup yields CDR1 MDHEN and CDR2 SYDVKM. V was shortened by 2 bases and J by 6 bases, with 17 bases between the two germline ends. The CDR3 DNA reads as TGTGCCAGCAGTTTACCCGGTGTAGCCTCCGCCGAGCAGTACTTC. Its protein is CASSLPGVASAEQYF.

This chain joins TRBV19 and TRBJ2-6; D perhaps matches TRBD1 (6 bases). This CDR3 region has 15 residues. With 7 bases removed from V and 3 bases from J, the gap between germline ends came to 13 bases. Germline CDR1 and CDR2: LNHDA and SQIVND (reference sequence). In DNA, the CDR3 is TGTGCCAGTACTCGACAGGTTTATGGGGCCAACGTCCTGACTTTC. It codes for CASTRQVYGANVLTF.

In its sample, this clone was seen a few times. This chain uses TRBV5-1 with TRBJ1-1, with 7 bases identical to TRBD1. There are 15 residues in the CDR3. Looked up from germline, CDR1 is SGHRS and CDR2 is YFSETQ. V lost 2 bases to trimming and J lost 1 base; unmatched junction nucleotides: 5. The chain's CDR3 is CASSFQGVKNTEAFF. CDR3 sequence (DNA): TGCGCCAGCAGCTTTCAGGGGGTTAAGAACACTGAAGCTTTCTTT.

CDR3 nucleotides: TGTGCCAGCATCTACTCCCTAGCGACCAGGGCAGGCTCCTACAATGAGCAGTTCTTC. Its protein is CASIYSLATRAGSYNEQFF. The gene calls are TRBV6-6 and TRBJ2-1, with a weak D call TRBD2 (6 bases). Per germline, CDR1 MNHNY and CDR2 SVGAGI (reference sequence). V was clipped by 7 bases and J by 0 bases, with 25 bases between them. This CDR3 has 19 residues.

The count of this clone is one. V and J are TRBV10-1 and TRBJ1-2, with 7 bases matching TRBD1. This CDR3 is built from 14 residues. Trimming removed 6 bases from V and 3 bases from J; junction bases left unmatched: 7. The germline V gene encodes CDR1 WNHNN and CDR2 SYGVQD (reference sequence). CDR3 in amino acids: CASRDRWVDYGYTF. CDR3 in DNA: TGCGCCAGCAGGGACAGGTGGGTAGACTATGGCTACACCTTC.

The rearrangement joins TRBV10-1 to TRBJ1-1; D gene unclear. Germline V CDR1 and CDR2: WNHNN, SYGVQD (reference sequence). The CDR3 sequence is 15 residues long. Trimming pared 0 bases from V and 1 base from J, leaving 9 bases between. The CDR3 reads CASSESGAGNTEAFF. The CDR3 DNA is TGCGCCAGCAGTGAGTCGGGTGCAGGGAACACTGAAGCTTTCTTT.

This clone was seen only a few times. The rearrangement links TRBV19 to TRBJ2-3, with no clear D. The CDR3 has 11 residues. Germline lookup yields CDR1 LNHDA and CDR2 SQIVND (reference sequence). Between the trimmed V and J ends, which lost 7 bases and 2 bases, there was a span of 4 bases. The CDR3 sequence: CASINTDTQYF. CDR3 coding DNA: TGTGCCAGTATTAACACAGATACGCAGTATTTT.

The J gene is TRBJ2-7, the V gene TRBV7-2; the D is unclear. Trimming took off 1 base at V and 6 bases at J, with 10 bases between the two ends. Germline-derived CDR1 and CDR2 are SGHTA and FQGNSA. The CDR3 contains 13 residues. Here the CDR3 DNA reads TGTGCCAGCAGCTTAGGTCCCATGCGCGAGCAGTACTTC. Encoded protein: CASSLGPMREQYF.

The chain carries TRBV30 and TRBJ2-2; 7 bases map to TRBD1. CDR1 and CDR2 from the germline V gene are GTSNPN and SVGIG (reference sequence). Trimming took 4 bases from V and 4 from J; bases not matched to a gene: 12. This CDR3 has 16 amino acids. The CDR3 spells CAWKGARQEGTGELFF. The CDR3 nucleotides are TGTGCCTGGAAGGGGGCACGACAGGAAGGCACCGGGGAGCTGTTTTTT.

The rearrangement uses TRBV28 and TRBJ1-4; tentative D call: TRBD1 (6 bases). Between the trimmed V and J ends, which lost 7 bases and 4 bases, there was a span of 13 bases. The CDR3 contains 14 residues. Germline V gives CDR1 MDHEN, CDR2 SYDVKM. CDR3 loop: CASTLTDSNEKLFF. CDR3 coding DNA: TGTGCCAGCACCTTAACGGACAGTAATGAAAAACTGTTTTTT.

The chain uses TRBV18 and TRBJ1-1; possibly TRBD1 for D (6 bases). Germline-derived CDR1 and CDR2 are KGHSH and LQKENI. The CDR3 is made up of 14 amino acids. V gave up 6 bases and J gave up 1 base, with 12 bases separating them. This chain's CDR3 is CASSPGTPNTEAFF. In DNA, the CDR3 is TGTGCCAGCTCCCCTGGGACACCGAACACTGAAGCTTTCTTT.

The chain recombines TRBV29-1 with TRBJ2-5, with TRBD1 matching 7 bases. This CDR3 spans 12 amino acids. J lost 3 bases, V lost 6 bases, and 4 bases had no gene match. CDR1 is SQVTM, CDR2 ANQGSEA, per germline. The CDR3 spells CSVGGTEETQYF. The CDR3 DNA is TGCAGCGTCGGTGGGACAGAAGAGACCCAGTACTTC. Full variable domain (missing parts from reference TRBV29-1 and TRBJ2-5): SAVISQKPSRDICQRGTSLTIQCQVDSQVTMMFWYRQQPGQSLTLIATANQGSEATYESGFVIDKFPISRPNLTFSTLTVSNMSPEDSSIYLCSVGGTEETQYFGPGTRLLVL.

This chain uses TRBV19 with TRBJ2-1; D is unclear. CDR1 LNHDA and CDR2 SQIVND come from the germline V gene (reference sequence). The CDR3 runs to 13 residues. V lost 3 bases, J lost 3 bases, and 6 bases lay in between. DNA for the CDR3: TGTGCCAGTAGTATTTCTCTCTACAATGAGCAGTTCTTC. The encoded protein is CASSISLYNEQFF.

V is TRBV3-1 (or the pseudogene TRBV3-2) and J is TRBJ2-2; 11 positions agree with TRBD2. Germline CDR1 LGHDT, CDR2 YNNKEL (reference sequence). V was clipped by 5 bases and J by 7 bases; unmatched bases: 3. The length of the CDR3 is 14 residues. The CDR3 spells CASSYSGGDGELFF. As DNA, the CDR3 is TGTGCCAGCAGCTATAGCGGGGGGGACGGGGAGCTGTTTTTT.

This clone was seen a handful of times. This sequence joins TRBV5-1 and TRBJ1-1, with 7 bases fitting TRBD1. CDR3 length: 14 amino acids. Germline V gives CDR1 SGHRS, CDR2 YFSETQ. V was pared by 4 bases and J by 5 bases, with 8 bases of the junction left unmatched. The CDR3, as DNA: TGCGCCAGCAGCCAAGGGGGCGCGGGGACTGAAGCTTTCTTT. This codes for CASSQGGAGTEAFF.

V is TRBV18 and J is TRBJ2-7; the D gene is possibly TRBD2 (5 bases). V was clipped by 3 bases and J by 12 bases, with 21 bases between them. The CDR3 covers 14 residues. Germline-derived CDR1 and CDR2 are KGHSH and LQKENI. The CDR3 sequence: CASSPDLANDRRYF. CDR3 in DNA: TGTGCCAGCTCACCGGACTTAGCCAACGATCGTCGGTACTTC.

V is TRBV3-1 (or the pseudogene TRBV3-2) and J is TRBJ2-3; 8 bases are a match to TRBD1. Trimming removed 4 bases from V and 4 bases from J; junction bases left unmatched: 1. Germline V gene sequence: CDR1 LGHDT, CDR2 YNNKEL (reference sequence). The CDR3 has 13 amino acids. The CDR3 DNA follows: TGTGCCAGCAGCCCGACAGGGGCAGATACGCAGTATTTT. This encodes CASSPTGADTQYF.

The chain joins TRBV10-2 to TRBJ1-2; D is perhaps TRBD1 (6 bases). Trimming cost V 3 bases and J 2 bases, with 10 bases left between them. This CDR3 has 14 amino acids. The germline gives CDR1 WSHSY, CDR2 SAAADI. This chain's CDR3 is CASSDSGHNYGYTF. CDR3 DNA: TGCGCCAGCAGTGATTCGGGACACAACTATGGCTACACCTTC.

Points on this clone: The junction shows a germline mismatch at one end, possibly a read error. The chain couples TRBV19 to TRBJ2-3; 7 nucleotides line up with TRBD1. CDR3 length: 16 amino acids. Germline values: CDR1 LNHDA, CDR2 SQIVND (reference sequence). The CDR3 here is CAGSHLDRVATDTQYF. The CDR3 bases are TGTGCCGGTAGCCATCTTGACAGGGTGGCCACAGATACGCAGTATTTT.

A remark on this clone: A junction end diverges from the germline sequence, so it may reflect a read error. The chain carries TRBV4-1 and TRBJ2-1; D remains unclear. Germline V gene lookup returns CDR1 MGHRA and CDR2 YSYEKL. There are 13 residues in the CDR3. This CDR3 reads CASSQDQRLPILF. Written as DNA, the CDR3 is TGCGCCAGCAGCCAAGATCAGCGTCTCCCGATCCTCTTC.

In its sample, this clone was seen once. The chain is built from TRBV5-1 and TRBJ1-4, with 8 nucleotides matching TRBD1. The ends lost 2 bases at V and 8 bases at J; junction bases unmatched: 2. Germline CDR1 and CDR2: SGHRS and YFSETQ. The CDR3 has 13 residues. The chain's CDR3 is CASSFRGQEKLFF. The CDR3 coding sequence is TGCGCCAGCAGCTTCAGGGGGCAGGAAAAACTGTTTTTT.